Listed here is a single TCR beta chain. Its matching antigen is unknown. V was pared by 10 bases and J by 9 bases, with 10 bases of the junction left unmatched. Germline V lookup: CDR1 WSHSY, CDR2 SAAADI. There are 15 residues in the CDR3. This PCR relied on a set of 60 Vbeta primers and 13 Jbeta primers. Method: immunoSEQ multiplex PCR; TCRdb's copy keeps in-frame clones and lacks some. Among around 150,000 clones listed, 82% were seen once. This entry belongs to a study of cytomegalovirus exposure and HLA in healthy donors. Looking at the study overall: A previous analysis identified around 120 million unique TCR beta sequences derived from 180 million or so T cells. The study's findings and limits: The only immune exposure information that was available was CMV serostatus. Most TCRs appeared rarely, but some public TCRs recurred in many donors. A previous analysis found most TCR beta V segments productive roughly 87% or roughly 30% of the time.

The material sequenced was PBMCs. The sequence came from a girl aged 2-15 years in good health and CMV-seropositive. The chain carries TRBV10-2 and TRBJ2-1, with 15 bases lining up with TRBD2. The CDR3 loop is CATNGGTSGRSEQFF. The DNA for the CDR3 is TGCGCCACTAACGGCGGGACTAGCGGGAGGAGTGAGCAGTTCTTC.